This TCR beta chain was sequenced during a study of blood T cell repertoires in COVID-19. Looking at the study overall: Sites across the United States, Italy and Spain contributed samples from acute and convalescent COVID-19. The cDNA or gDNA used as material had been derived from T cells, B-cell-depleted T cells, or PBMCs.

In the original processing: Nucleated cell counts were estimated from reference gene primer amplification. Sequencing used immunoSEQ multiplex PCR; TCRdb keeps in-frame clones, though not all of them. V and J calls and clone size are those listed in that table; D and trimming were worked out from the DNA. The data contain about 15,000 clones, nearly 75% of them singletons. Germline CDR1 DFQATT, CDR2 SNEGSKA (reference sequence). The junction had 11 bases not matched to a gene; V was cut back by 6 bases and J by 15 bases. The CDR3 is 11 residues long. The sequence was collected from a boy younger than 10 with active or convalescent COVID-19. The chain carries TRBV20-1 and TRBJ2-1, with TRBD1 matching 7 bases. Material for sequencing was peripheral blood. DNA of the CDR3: TGCAGTGCCCGCAGGGGGAGTGATGGGTTCTTC. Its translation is CSARRGSDGFF.